Each of the 19 T cell receptor beta chains below was sequenced from the same sample in a study of CD8 T cells in ankylosing spondylitis. TCRdb reanalysed the 5' RACE reads using MiXCR and keeps one entry per CDR3 protein. The sample yields about 250,000 distinct CDR3 sequences, roughly a third seen once. The sequenced sample was blood, either unsorted or a sorted T cell fraction (not recorded which). These receptors came from a male donor with ankylosing spondylitis or in good health (not recorded which).

This clonotype has more than one count but fewer than ten. V gene TRBV5-5 combines with J gene TRBJ2-5; D is unresolved. Trimming left V 4 bases short and J 1 base short, with 11 bases between. CDR3 length equals 14 residues. The germline V gene has CDR1 SGHKS and CDR2 YYEKEE (reference sequence). DNA of the CDR3: TGTGCCAGCAGCCACACAGTGTCCCAAGAGACCCAGTACTTC. This sequence encodes CASSHTVSQETQYF.

This clonotype came up many times. The V call is TRBV20-1, the J call TRBJ2-5; tentative D call: TRBD2 (5 bases). The V gene's germline CDR1 is DFQATT and CDR2 SNEGSKA (reference sequence). The CDR3 runs to 15 residues. V lost 4 bases to trimming and J lost 2 bases, with 17 bases between them. CDR3 sequence (DNA): TGCAGTGCTACGGGGATCCTAGCAAAACAAGAGACCCAGTACTTC. Protein sequence: CSATGILAKQETQYF.

Note on this clonotype: A single base separates this from a much larger clone, so it may be a read error. This rearrangement joins TRBV20-1 to TRBJ1-5; D is undetermined. Trimming stripped 0 bases from V and 3 bases from J, with 15 bases between. The CDR3 extends over 16 amino acids. In germline, CDR1 is DFQATT, CDR2 SNEGSKA (reference sequence). As DNA, the CDR3 is TGCAGTGCTAGAGATCCGGCGGAACCAAACAATCAGCCCCAGCATTTT. This codes for CSARDPAEPNNQPQHF.

The table lists this clonotype with many counts. This rearrangement joins TRBV20-1 to TRBJ2-2; D unclear. Trimming left V 4 bases short and J 6 bases short, with 6 bases between. Per the germline V gene, CDR1 is DFQATT and CDR2 is SNEGSKA (reference sequence). This CDR3 is 11 amino acids long. This chain's CDR3 is CSATTSGELFF. DNA for the CDR3: TGCAGTGCTACCACGTCCGGGGAGCTGTTTTTT.

This clonotype appeared a few times. This chain uses TRBV9 with TRBJ2-1; TRBD1 or TRBD2 may be the D gene (5 bases each). Trimming pared 4 bases from V and 0 bases from J, leaving 14 bases between. Germline V lookup: CDR1 SGDLS, CDR2 YYNGEE. CDR3 length: 16 amino acids. In DNA, the CDR3 is TGTGCCAGCAGCAGACGCCGGGACCCCTCCTACAATGAGCAGTTCTTC. Its translation: CASSRRRDPSYNEQFF.

The chain employs TRBV6-5 and TRBJ2-7; 10 bases match TRBD2. CDR1 MNHEY and CDR2 SVGAGI come from the germline V gene. The V segment lost 3 bases and the J segment 5 bases; nucleotides outside the gene matches: 10. The CDR3 is made up of 16 amino acids. CDR3 residues: CASSYRTSGPWDEQYF. In DNA, the CDR3 is TGTGCCAGCAGTTATCGGACTAGCGGCCCCTGGGACGAGCAGTACTTC.

This chain joins TRBV29-1 and TRBJ2-2, with D perhaps matching TRBD1 (5 bases). This CDR3 spans 12 amino acids. Trimming shortened V by 6 bases and J by 3 bases, and 8 bases separated the two germline ends. Per the germline V gene, CDR1 is SQVTM and CDR2 is ANQGSEA. In DNA form, the CDR3 reads TGCAGCGTAGGGGCGGACACCGGGGAGCTGTTTTTT. Its protein is CSVGADTGELFF.

In its sample, this clonotype was seen a few times. This chain connects TRBV15 to TRBJ2-1; D unclear. Germline CDR1 is LNHNV and CDR2 is YYDKDF (reference sequence). The CDR3 totals 15 residues. Trimming removed 3 bases at V and 0 bases at J, with 9 bases between. CDR3: CATSSLSTSYNEQFF. The CDR3 nucleotides read TGTGCCACCAGCAGTTTGTCGACCTCCTACAATGAGCAGTTCTTC.

This clonotype has only one observation. V gene TRBV3-1 combines with J gene TRBJ1-1; D gene unclear. V was cut by 2 bases and J by 6 bases, with 10 bases left in between. This CDR3 is 13 amino acids long. The germline V gene encodes CDR1 LGHDT and CDR2 YNNKEL (reference sequence). The CDR3 sequence is CASSQFPPAEAFF. The CDR3 nucleotides read TGTGCCAGCAGCCAATTCCCCCCCGCTGAAGCTTTCTTT.

The rearrangement joins TRBV6-1 to TRBJ2-1, with D maybe TRBD2 (6 bases). V was shortened by 8 bases and J by 6 bases, with 14 bases between the two germline ends. This CDR3 is built from 13 residues. From germline, CDR1 is MNHNS and CDR2 SASEGT. This chain's CDR3 is CASEAGRGNEQFF. The CDR3 region has the DNA TGTGCCAGCGAGGCGGGGCGCGGCAATGAGCAGTTCTTC.

The gene calls are TRBV6-5 and TRBJ2-7; D might be TRBD2 (5 bases). The V gene lost 2 bases and the J gene lost 6 bases, with 17 bases spanning the gap. The CDR3 contains 15 residues. Per germline, CDR1 MNHEY and CDR2 SVGAGI. CDR3: CASSYPTGPGGEQYF. CDR3 coding DNA: TGTGCCAGCAGTTACCCGACCGGGCCAGGAGGCGAGCAGTACTTC.

J is TRBJ2-2 and V is TRBV7-9; 8 nucleotides line up with TRBD2. The trim removed 7 bases at V and 5 bases at J, leaving 6 bases unmatched. CDR1 is SEHNR, CDR2 FQNEAQ, per germline (reference sequence). CDR3 size: 14 residues. The CDR3 reads CASTLLAGTGELFF. CDR3 DNA sequence: TGTGCCAGCACCCTCTTAGCGGGGACCGGGGAGCTGTTTTTT.

This clonotype was found a few times. J is TRBJ1-5 and V is TRBV20-1; possibly TRBD1 for D (5 bases). This CDR3 has 15 amino acids. V was trimmed by 4 bases and J by 0 bases, leaving 13 bases between them. Germline V lookup: CDR1 DFQATT, CDR2 SNEGSKA (reference sequence). The CDR3 coding sequence is TGCAGTGCTACCTCTGGGACGCTTAGCAATCAGCCCCAGCATTTT. Protein product: CSATSGTLSNQPQHF.

This clonotype occurred a few times. V is TRBV28 and J is TRBJ1-5; weak D call: TRBD1 (6 bases). V lost 5 bases and J 1 base, leaving 12 bases between the germline ends. This CDR3 contains 15 residues. Germline CDR1 and CDR2: MDHEN and SYDVKM. CDR3 in DNA: TGTGCCAGCAGTAACACAGGGCCAAGCAATCAGCCCCAGCATTTT. Its translation: CASSNTGPSNQPQHF.

The rearrangement joins TRBV15 to TRBJ2-1, with D perhaps given as TRBD1 or TRBD2 (6 bases each). Looked up from germline, CDR1 is LNHNV and CDR2 is YYDKDF (reference sequence). V was shortened by 8 bases and J by 7 bases, with 9 bases between the two germline ends. The CDR3 is 11 residues long. CDR3 loop: CATRGGNEQFF. Here the CDR3 DNA reads TGTGCCACCCGAGGGGGGAATGAGCAGTTCTTC.

The chain employs TRBV7-2 and TRBJ1-5; possible D gene TRBD1, 5 bases. This CDR3 has 14 amino acids. CDR1 is SGHTA and CDR2 is FQGNSA in the germline V gene. The ends were cut back, 5 bases at V and 1 base at J, with 9 bases in the middle. CDR3 in amino acids: CASSTDRSNQPQHF. Here the CDR3 DNA reads TGTGCCAGCAGCACCGACAGAAGCAATCAGCCCCAGCATTTT.

The chain employs TRBV20-1 and TRBJ2-5; 9 nucleotides line up with TRBD2. Germline V gene sequence: CDR1 DFQATT, CDR2 SNEGSKA (reference sequence). The CDR3 has 14 amino acids. The ends lost 6 bases at V and 4 bases at J; junction bases unmatched: 9. Written as DNA, the CDR3 is TGCAGTGCCCCCCACGGGACTAGCCGAGAGACCCAGTACTTC. Encoded protein: CSAPHGTSRETQYF.

The J gene is TRBJ2-3, the V gene TRBV5-1; D is unclear. Germline CDR1 and CDR2: SGHRS and YFSETQ. CDR3 size: 13 residues. Trimming removed 0 bases from V and 2 bases from J, with 4 bases in between. The CDR3 coding sequence is TGCGCCAGCAGCTTGGCGCACACAGATACGCAGTATTTT. Translating gives CASSLAHTDTQYF. Drawing the rest from reference TRBV5-1 and TRBJ2-3, the complete variable domain is KAGVTQTPRYLIKTRGQQVTLSCSPISGHRSVSWYQQTPGQGLQFLFEYFSETQRNKGNFPGRFSGRQFSNSRSEMNVSTLELGDSALYLCASSLAHTDTQYFGPGTRLTVL.

This clonotype has a handful of counts. In nucleotides, the CDR3 is TGTGCCAGCAGTTTAGTTATCAGTTACGAGCAGTACTTC. This codes for CASSLVISYEQYF. The rearrangement joins TRBV12-3 or TRBV12-4 to TRBJ2-7, with D unclear. The CDR3 totals 13 residues. Trimming pared 1 base from V and 4 bases from J, leaving 8 bases between.